A selection of T cell receptor beta chains follows, all from one sample in a study of control samples from healthy donors and cancer patients. Sequencing used immunoSEQ multiplex PCR; TCRdb keeps in-frame clones, though not all of them. The table lists 90,000 to 100,000 clones, approximately 81% of them singletons. The sequenced material came from blood. These receptors came from a young woman in good health. The CDR3 runs from the conserved cysteine through the conserved F or W. The D gene is left open where the match is weak. Only part of the rows carry a size: once, few, many, or a class if the clone is expanded.

j_gene,v_gene,d_gene,abundance,CDR3nt,CDR3aa
TRBJ1-2,TRBV2,TRBD1,-,TGTGCCAGCAGTGGGGGACAGGGTGATGGCTACACCTTC,CASSGGQGDGYTF
TRBJ2-1,TRBV7-8,-,-,TGTGCCAGCAGCTTAGCTCTGGGGAATGAGCAGTTCTTC,CASSLALGNEQFF
TRBJ1-6,TRBV9,-,-,TGTGCCAGCAGCGTTCGGGGAGAGGGAGATTCACCCCTCCACTTT,CASSVRGEGDSPLHF
TRBJ2-6,TRBV7-8,TRBD1,-,TGTGCCAGCAGCTTAGTAGGAGGGACAGGGGGGGTCTCTGGGGCCAACGTCCTGACTTTC,CASSLVGGTGGVSGANVLTF
TRBJ1-6,TRBV30,TRBD1,-,TGTGCCTGGAAGGGACAGGGGAATTCACCCCTCCACTTT,CAWKGQGNSPLHF
TRBJ2-5,TRBV3-1/TRBV3-2,-,-,TGTGCCAGCAGCCAAGCGGAGGGGGAGGGGACCCAGTACTTC,CASSQAEGEGTQYF
TRBJ2-7,TRBV27,-,-,TGTGCCAGCAAAGGACCGGGTCCTCGTATAACCTCCTACGAGCAGTACTTC,CASKGPGPRITSYEQYF
TRBJ1-6,TRBV6-1,TRBD1,-,TGTGCCAGCAGTGAACCCGGGACAGGGGCTTCACCCCTCCACTTT,CASSEPGTGASPLHF
TRBJ2-3,TRBV9,TRBD1,-,TGTGCCAGCAGCGTGGACAGGGGGGGATGGTCCACAGATACGCAGTATTTT,CASSVDRGGWSTDTQYF
TRBJ2-2,TRBV21-1,-,once,TGTGCCAGCCCGCTACGGTGGAGCAGGGGGGAGCTGTTTTTT,CASPLRWSRGELFF
TRBJ2-3,TRBV6-5,-,once,TGTGCCAGCAGCAAGAAAGGGACTTTCACAGATACGCAGTATTTT,CASSKKGTFTDTQYF
TRBJ2-7,TRBV11-2,-,-,TGTGCCAGCAGCCACCCGGACGGACCCTACGAGCAGTACTTC,CASSHPDGPYEQYF
TRBJ2-3,TRBV9,-,-,TGTGCCAGCAGCGTAGCTACGGGAGCGGGGACATACACAGATACGCAGTATTTT,CASSVATGAGTYTDTQYF
TRBJ1-5,TRBV6-5,TRBD1,-,TGTGCCAGCACGGGACAGCGCAATCAGCCCCAGCATTTT,CASTGQRNQPQHF
TRBJ2-4,TRBV12-3/TRBV12-4,TRBD1,-,TGTGCCAGCAGGGGACAGGGATACATTCAGTACTTC,CASRGQGYIQYF
TRBJ1-1,TRBV19,-,once,TGTGCCGGCAGTAGTGGGGAGGGAGCTGGGGTTGAAGCTTTCTTT,CAGSSGEGAGVEAFF
TRBJ2-2,TRBV19,-,-,TGTGCCAGTAGTATAGCGGGGAACACCGGGGAGCTGTTTTTT,CASSIAGNTGELFF
TRBJ2-7,TRBV29-1,TRBD1,-,TGCAGCGTTCTGGACAGGGGGAACGACGAGCAGTACTTC,CSVLDRGNDEQYF
TRBJ1-6,TRBV5-1,-,few,TGCGCCAGCAGCTTGGGGGCGAATTCACCCCTCCACTTT,CASSLGANSPLHF
TRBJ2-1,TRBV6-6,-,few,TGCGCCTCCGGAGCGAACAATGAGCAGTTCTTC,CASGANNEQFF
TRBJ2-2,TRBV9,TRBD2,-,TGTGCCAGCAGCGGCACTAGCGGGGTCTCCGGGGAGCTGTTTTTT,CASSGTSGVSGELFF
TRBJ2-5,TRBV25-1,-,-,TGTGCCAGCAGTGAATACCACCGGGAGACCCAGTACTTC,CASSEYHRETQYF
TRBJ2-7,TRBV3-1/TRBV3-2,TRBD2,-,TGTGCCAGCAGCCAAGCCGGGGGGGGTGTCTCCTACGAGCAGTACTTC,CASSQAGGGVSYEQYF
TRBJ2-1,TRBV7-2,TRBD2,-,TGTGCCAGCAGCTTAATATTGGGCGGGGGGGCCTACAATGAGCAGTTCTTC,CASSLILGGGAYNEQFF
TRBJ1-1,TRBV10-1,-,-,TGCGCCAGGCTGGAGGGCACTGAAGCTTTCTTT,CARLEGTEAFF
TRBJ1-3,TRBV19,-,-,TGTGCCAGTAGTATTTCGGGGGGACCTGGAAACACCATATATTTT,CASSISGGPGNTIYF
TRBJ2-1,TRBV24-1,-,few,TGTGCCACCAGTGATTCAGGGAACAATGAGCAGTTCTTC,CATSDSGNNEQFF
TRBJ1-3,TRBV7-5,-,-,-,CARSLEYAVGSGNTIYF
TRBJ2-4,TRBV7-2,TRBD1,-,TGTGCCAGCAGCCACGACAGGGGTGTTCAGTACTTC,CASSHDRGVQYF
TRBJ2-3,TRBV7-2,TRBD2,-,TGTGCCAGCAGCCCATACGGACTAGCGGGTAAATCTAGCACAGATACGCAGTATTTT,CASSPYGLAGKSSTDTQYF
TRBJ2-5,TRBV5-1,-,-,TGCGCCAGCAGCTTAGCCGGGGGAGAGACCCAGTACTTC,CASSLAGGETQYF
TRBJ2-3,TRBV12-5,-,-,TGTGCTAGTGGTTTGAAAGGGGCTAGCACAGATACGCAGTATTTT,CASGLKGASTDTQYF
TRBJ2-1,TRBV5-1,TRBD1,-,TGCGCCAGCAGCCCCTATTTAGACAGGGCCGATGAGCAGTTCTTC,CASSPYLDRADEQFF
TRBJ2-5,TRBV2,TRBD2,-,TGTGCCAGCAGTCGCGGACTAGCGGGGGGCCCGTACCAAGAGACCCAGTACTTC,CASSRGLAGGPYQETQYF
TRBJ2-3,TRBV30,-,-,TGTGCCTGGACCGCGGGTGGGCCCCGGACAGATACGCAGTATTTT,CAWTAGGPRTDTQYF
TRBJ1-2,TRBV14,-,-,TGTGCCAGCAGCCAAGTTCCGGGGATCGGGGGCTACACCTTC,CASSQVPGIGGYTF
TRBJ2-2,TRBV10-3,TRBD1,few,TGTGCCATCAGGGAGGGACAGGGGGAATCCGGGGAGCTGTTTTTT,CAIREGQGESGELFF
TRBJ1-5,TRBV19,-,-,TGTGCCAGTAGTATAGGTAGGGGTCAGCCCCAGCATTTT,CASSIGRGQPQHF
TRBJ2-3,TRBV4-2,TRBD2,-,TGTGCCAGCAGCCAATCCCCGGTGGCTAGCGGGGCCACAGATACGCAGTATTTT,CASSQSPVASGATDTQYF
TRBJ2-5,TRBV20-1,-,-,TGCAGTGCTAGATGGAGGGAGACCCAGTACTTC,CSARWRETQYF
TRBJ1-5,TRBV5-8,-,-,TGTGCCAGCGACGCCAGGCCCAATCAGCCCCAGCATTTT,CASDARPNQPQHF
TRBJ2-5,TRBV10-3,TRBD1,-,TGTGCCATCAGGGGGACAGCGAACCAAGAGACCCAGTACTTC,CAIRGTANQETQYF
TRBJ2-2,TRBV7-6,-,-,TGTGCCAGCAGCTGGGGTGTAAGCGGCACCGGGGAGCTGTTTTTT,CASSWGVSGTGELFF
TRBJ2-1,TRBV14,-,few,TGTGCCAGCAGCCAAGCAGTATGGCCCATATCCTACAATGAGCAGTTCTTC,CASSQAVWPISYNEQFF
TRBJ1-6,TRBV30,-,-,TGTGCCTGGAACCTTAGGGCAGGAGGGTTTAATTCACCCCTCCACTTT,CAWNLRAGGFNSPLHF
TRBJ1-2,TRBV5-1,TRBD1,-,TGCGCCAGCAGCTTAATCGTGACAGGGGGCGCAGGCTACACCTTC,CASSLIVTGGAGYTF
TRBJ2-1,TRBV12-5,-,few,TGTGCTAGTCTCGAGGGAAATGAGCAGTTCTTC,CASLEGNEQFF
TRBJ1-2,TRBV12-5,-,-,TGTGCTAGTGATCAGGGTCTTCACTATGGCTACACCTTC,CASDQGLHYGYTF
TRBJ2-7,TRBV27,TRBD2,-,TGTGCCAGCAGTTTAAACCGGGGGGGCCCCTTCGAGCAGTACTTC,CASSLNRGGPFEQYF
TRBJ2-1,TRBV7-2,-,-,TGTGCCAGCAGCTTAGATAAGGGGTTGGAGCAGTTCTTC,CASSLDKGLEQFF
TRBJ2-5,TRBV12-3/TRBV12-4,-,-,TGTGCCAGCAGTTTCGGAGAGACCCAGTACTTC,CASSFGETQYF
TRBJ1-5,TRBV5-1,TRBD1,-,TGCGCCAGCAGCTTGGGGGACAGGGGGGCTGAACAGCCCCAGCATTTT,CASSLGDRGAEQPQHF
TRBJ2-3,TRBV29-1,-,-,TGCAGCGTCCGAGGGGGGGAGACAGATACGCAGTATTTT,CSVRGGETDTQYF
TRBJ1-3,TRBV7-2,-,-,TGTGCCAGCAGCCCCCTGAGTGGGTTTGGAAACACCATATATTTT,CASSPLSGFGNTIYF
TRBJ1-1,TRBV3-1/TRBV3-2,-,-,TGTGCCAGCAGCCAAGGCCTTATGAACACTGAAGCTTTCTTT,CASSQGLMNTEAFF
TRBJ1-6,TRBV11-2,-,-,TGTGCCAGCAGCTTAGCGTGGAGGGGGGATTCACCCCTCCACTTT,CASSLAWRGDSPLHF
TRBJ2-3,TRBV5-6,-,-,TGTGCCAGCAGCCCTACAAGCACAGATACGCAGTATTTT,CASSPTSTDTQYF
TRBJ2-7,TRBV30,-,-,TGTGCCTGGAGTGTACACCTAACCTACGAGCAGTACTTC,CAWSVHLTYEQYF
TRBJ1-2,TRBV20-1,TRBD1,-,TGCAGTGCTAGTATTCCTCCAGGGGGTGGCTACACCTTC,CSASIPPGGGYTF
TRBJ2-5,TRBV6-8,-,-,TGTGCCCGGGGGCCCCAGGAGACCCAGTACTTC,CARGPQETQYF